These 5 T cell receptor beta chains share one sample of origin, sequenced in a study of T cell responses to AZD1222 COVID-19 vaccine. This table comes from immunoSEQ multiplex PCR, and its TCRdb copy is limited to in-frame clones, with some not included. The sample contains about 150,000 clones, about nine tenths of which appear only once. Material: peripheral blood, obtained 28 days after the second AZD1222 dose. Every receptor here comes from an adult who received the AZD1222 COVID-19 vaccine.

This chain joins TRBV7-9 and TRBJ2-3, with D possibly TRBD2 on 5 matching bases. With 6 bases removed from V and 6 bases from J, the gap between germline ends came to 22 bases. CDR1 and CDR2 from the germline V gene are SEHNR and FQNEAQ (reference sequence). The CDR3 is 16 residues long. CDR3 region: CASRSLGRNRTDTQYF. The CDR3, as DNA: TGTGCCAGCAGGTCACTAGGCAGGAATAGGACCGATACGCAGTATTTT.

This clone is a singleton in its sample. CDR3 protein: CASSAGAGWAGNTIYF. In nucleotides, the CDR3 is TGTGCCAGCAGCGCTGGGGCGGGGTGGGCTGGAAACACCATATATTTT. V is TRBV9 and J is TRBJ1-3; a weak D match, TRBD1 (5 bases). V was clipped by 3 bases and J by 2 bases, with 15 bases between them. Germline V gene sequence: CDR1 SGDLS, CDR2 YYNGEE. The CDR3 runs 16 residues.

The J gene is TRBJ2-7, the V gene TRBV6-5, with 9 bases aligning to TRBD2. The ends lost 0 bases at V and 4 bases at J; junction bases unmatched: 7. Germline-derived CDR1 and CDR2 are MNHEY and SVGAGI. CDR3 length: 16 amino acids. The CDR3 spells CASSYSKASGTYEQYF. The DNA of the CDR3 is TGTGCCAGCAGTTACTCGAAGGCTAGCGGGACTTACGAGCAGTACTTC.

The gene calls are TRBV29-1 and TRBJ1-2, with 8 bases matching TRBD1. The CDR3 length is 14 residues. V trimming: 4 bases; J trimming: 2 bases; junction bases outside the gene matches: 6. Per the germline V gene, CDR1 is SQVTM and CDR2 is ANQGSEA. CDR3 amino acids: CSVVDPGGNYGYTF. The CDR3 DNA reads TGCAGCGTTGTCGACCCAGGGGGCAACTATGGCTACACCTTC.

The rearrangement joins TRBV27 to TRBJ2-1, with D uncertain. V was pared by 3 bases and J by 1 base, with 7 bases between. The CDR3 has 14 amino acids. The germline gives CDR1 MNHEY, CDR2 SMNVEV (reference sequence). The CDR3 DNA reads as TGTGCCAGCAGTTTCCCCGGGTCCTACAATGAGCAGTTCTTC. Amino acids: CASSFPGSYNEQFF.